This T cell receptor beta chain was identified during a study of radiation and T cells in renal cell carcinoma. This clone was seen more than once but under ten times. The table came from immunoSEQ multiplex PCR; TCRdb's copy has only in-frame clones and leaves some out. The sample yields under 30,000 clones, 45% to 65% seen once. V lost 4 bases to trimming and J lost 1 base; unmatched junction nucleotides: 7. The CDR3 consists of 15 residues. Germline V lookup: CDR1 SGHRS, CDR2 YFSETQ. As for treatment: treatment-naive control, cytoreductive nephrectomy. Control tumor donors were several females and fewer than twelve males, median age roughly 62 years.

This sample comprised tumor tissue, obtained from a patient whose treatment was nephrectomy without radiotherapy. The sequence came from a human donor with renal cell carcinoma. The genes are TRBV5-1 and TRBJ1-2; TRBD1 aligns across 7 bases. The chain's CDR3 is CASSPIGTDNYGYTF. The CDR3 bases are TGCGCCAGCAGCCCCATTGGGACAGATAACTATGGCTACACCTTC.